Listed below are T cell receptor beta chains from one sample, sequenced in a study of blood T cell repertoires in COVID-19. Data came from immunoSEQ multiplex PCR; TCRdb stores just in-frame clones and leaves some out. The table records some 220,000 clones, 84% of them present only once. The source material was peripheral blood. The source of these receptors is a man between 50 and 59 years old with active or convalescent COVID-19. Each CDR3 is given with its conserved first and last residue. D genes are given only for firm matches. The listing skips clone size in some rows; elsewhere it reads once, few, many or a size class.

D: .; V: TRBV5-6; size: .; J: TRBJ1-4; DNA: TGTGCCAGCAGCTTGGAAGGCAGCAGCGGAGAAAAACTGTTTTTT; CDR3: CASSLEGSSGEKLFF
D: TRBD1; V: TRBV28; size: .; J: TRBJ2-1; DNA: TGTGCCAGCAGTTCTCGGACAGGCTCCTACAATGAGCAGTTCTTC; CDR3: CASSSRTGSYNEQFF
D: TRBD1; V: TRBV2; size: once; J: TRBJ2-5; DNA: TGTGCCAGCAGAGGGACAGGGGTCCAAGAGACCCAGTACTTC; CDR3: CASRGTGVQETQYF
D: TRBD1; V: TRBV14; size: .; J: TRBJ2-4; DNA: TGTGCCAGCAGCCAGTGGGGACAGGGGATAGCCAAAAACATTCAGTACTTC; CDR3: CASSQWGQGIAKNIQYF
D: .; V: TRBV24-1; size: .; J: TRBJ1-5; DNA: TGTGCCACCAGTAGGGCAGGGCGCCAGCCCCAGCATTTT; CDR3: CATSRAGRQPQHF
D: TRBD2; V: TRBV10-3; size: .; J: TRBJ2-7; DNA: TGTGCCATCAGGACTAGCGGGAGCCACGAGCAGTACTTC; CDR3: CAIRTSGSHEQYF
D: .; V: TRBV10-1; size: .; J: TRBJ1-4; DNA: TGCGCCAGCAGTGAGCCCAGACCCGTCGGTCGGGGATTGAATGAAAAACTGTTTTTT; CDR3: CASSEPRPVGRGLNEKLFF
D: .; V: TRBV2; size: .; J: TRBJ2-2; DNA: TGTGCCAGCAGTGATTGGAGGGCAGGGTCCGGGGAGCTGTTTTTT; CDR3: CASSDWRAGSGELFF
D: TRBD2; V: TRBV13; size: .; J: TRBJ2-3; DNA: TGTGCCAGCAGCTTAGAGTTCGGACTAGCGGGCTCAGATACGCAGTATTTT; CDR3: CASSLEFGLAGSDTQYF
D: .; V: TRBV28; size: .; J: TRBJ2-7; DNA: TGTGCCAGCAGTCCAGGGTTTGGTTCCTACGAGCAGTACTTC; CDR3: CASSPGFGSYEQYF
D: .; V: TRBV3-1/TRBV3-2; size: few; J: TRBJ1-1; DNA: TGTGCCAGCAGCCCTACCGGACACTTCACAGGGTTGAACACTGAAGCTTTCTTT; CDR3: CASSPTGHFTGLNTEAFF
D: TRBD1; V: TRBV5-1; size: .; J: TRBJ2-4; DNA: TGCGCCAGCAGCCCAGAAACAGGGGGGATGGAAAAAAAGTACTTC; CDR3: CASSPETGGMEKKYF
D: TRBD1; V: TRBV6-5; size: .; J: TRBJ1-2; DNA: TGTGCCAGCGTCAGGGGGCAGGACTATGGCTACACCTTC; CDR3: CASVRGQDYGYTF
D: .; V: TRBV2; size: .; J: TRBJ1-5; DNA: TGTGCCAGCAGTGAAGGACAGTTCAATCAGCCCCAGCATTTT; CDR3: CASSEGQFNQPQHF
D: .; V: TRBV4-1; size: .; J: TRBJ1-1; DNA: TGCGCCAGCAGCCATGTGGGACATCGGATAGAAGCTTTCTTT; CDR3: CASSHVGHRIEAFF
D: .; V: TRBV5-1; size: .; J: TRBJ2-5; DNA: TGCGCCAGCAGCTTGACCGACAGGCTGGGGACCCAGTACTTC; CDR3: CASSLTDRLGTQYF
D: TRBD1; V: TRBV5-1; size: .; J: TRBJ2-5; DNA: TGCGCCAGCAGCTTCAGTCAGGGGGCTTTGGAGACCCAGTACTTC; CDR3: CASSFSQGALETQYF
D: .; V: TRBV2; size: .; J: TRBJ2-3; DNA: TGTGCCAGCAGGACCAGGCAGGGTTATACAGATACGCAGTATTTT; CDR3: CASRTRQGYTDTQYF
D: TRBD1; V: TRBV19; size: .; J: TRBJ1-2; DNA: TGTGCCAGTAGTATGGGACAGCACTATGGCTACACCTTC; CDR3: CASSMGQHYGYTF
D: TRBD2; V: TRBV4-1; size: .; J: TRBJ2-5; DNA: TGCGCCAGCACCTCTGAGGGAGTAGCGGGAGAACAAGAGACCCAGTACTTC; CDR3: CASTSEGVAGEQETQYF
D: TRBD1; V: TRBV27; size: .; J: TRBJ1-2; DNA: TGTGCCAGCAGTCTACGTCCGGGACAGGGGCCCTATGGCTACACCTTC; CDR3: CASSLRPGQGPYGYTF
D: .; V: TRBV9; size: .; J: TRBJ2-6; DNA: TGTGCCAGCAGCCCTAGTGGCTCTGACTCTGGGGCCAACGTCCTGACTTTC; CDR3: CASSPSGSDSGANVLTF